The rows below give T cell receptor beta chains drawn from one sample of a study of blood T cell repertoires in COVID-19. Generated by immunoSEQ multiplex PCR, the TCRdb table keeps only in-frame clones and is missing some. The table lists roughly 350,000 clones, less than 85% of them singletons, with 3% to 4% in the top ten. Sequenced material: peripheral blood. The receptors here all came from a woman under 30 with acute or convalescent COVID-19. The CDR3 runs from the conserved cysteine through the conserved F or W. D genes are given only for firm matches. Some rows mark clone size as missing; the rest say once, few, many or name a class of expanded clone.

TRBV5-6,-,-,TRBJ1-3,TGTGCCAGCAGCTTGGGGCAGGGAAACACCATATATTTT,CASSLGQGNTIYF
TRBV11-2,-,-,TRBJ1-2,TGTGCCAGCAGCTTAGAAAGGGGAAACTATGGCTACACCTTC,CASSLERGNYGYTF
TRBV19,TRBD1,-,TRBJ1-1,TGTGCCAGTAGTTCGCCGGGACAGGGGAATATGAACACTGAAGCTTTCTTT,CASSSPGQGNMNTEAFF
TRBV2,-,few,TRBJ1-1,TGTGCCAGCAGTCCTATCACAGCGAACACTGAAGCTTTCTTT,CASSPITANTEAFF
TRBV6-5,-,-,TRBJ1-2,TGTGCCAGCAGTTACGCTGCTTGGTCGGAGTATGGCTACACCTTC,CASSYAAWSEYGYTF
TRBV5-1,-,-,TRBJ2-3,TGCGCCAGCAGCACCTCCAAAGGAGTCCATACGCAGTATTTT,CASSTSKGVHTQYF
TRBV6-6,TRBD1,-,TRBJ2-1,TGTGCCAGCAGCTACGACAGGGGCAATGAGCAGTTCTTC,CASSYDRGNEQFF
TRBV27,-,-,TRBJ1-2,TGTGCCAGCAGTTTAAAGGGGGAAGGCTATGGCTACACCTTC,CASSLKGEGYGYTF
TRBV5-6,-,-,TRBJ1-2,TGTGCCAGCAGTGGAGCGTCTGGCTATGGCTACACCTTC,CASSGASGYGYTF
TRBV2,-,-,TRBJ1-5,TGTGCCAGCGGGAGACAGGAGAATCAGCCCCAGCATTTT,CASGRQENQPQHF
TRBV28,-,-,TRBJ2-7,TGTGCCAGCAGTTTAAACGGAGCTACCTACGAGCAGTACTTC,CASSLNGATYEQYF
TRBV19,-,-,TRBJ1-2,TGTGCCAGTAGTATAGAAAACCCCAGGGGTGGCTATGGCTACACCTTC,CASSIENPRGGYGYTF
TRBV24-1,TRBD1,-,TRBJ2-2,TGTGCCACCAGTGCCGACAGGGCCGGGGAGCTGTTTTTT,CATSADRAGELFF
TRBV14,-,once,TRBJ1-1,TGTGCCAGCAGCCAGGGGAGGTGGACTGAAGCTTTCTTT,CASSQGRWTEAFF
TRBV10-3,TRBD2,-,TRBJ2-1,TGTGCCATCAGTGAGGGGACTAGTCAGTTCTTC,CAISEGTSQFF
TRBV5-1,TRBD2,-,TRBJ2-5,TGCGCCAGTGGAGGGACTAGCGGGGGCTCTCTGTACTTC,CASGGTSGGSLYF
TRBV5-4,TRBD2,-,TRBJ2-1,TGTGCCAGCAGCTTGGATCAGGGAGGGGTGAGTAATGAGCAGTTCTTC,CASSLDQGGVSNEQFF
TRBV6-4,-,-,TRBJ2-1,TGTGCCAGCAGTGACGAACTCCGGGGTGGGCGGGGTGAGCAGTTCTTC,CASSDELRGGRGEQFF
TRBV28,TRBD1,-,TRBJ2-3,TGTGCCAGCAGTAAACAGGGGTCCTTTGGCACAGATACGCAGTATTTT,CASSKQGSFGTDTQYF
TRBV6-5,TRBD2,-,TRBJ2-1,TGTGCCAGCAATTCCGCGGGGGGGCCTATCAATGAGCAGTTCTTC,CASNSAGGPINEQFF
TRBV7-9,-,-,TRBJ2-3,TGTGCCAGCAGCTTAGTAGGGGCTAGCACAGATACGCAGTATTTT,CASSLVGASTDTQYF
TRBV9,-,-,TRBJ2-1,TGTGCCAGCAGCGTTCTAGGAGCCCCAGCACTAAATGAGCAGTTCTTC,CASSVLGAPALNEQFF
TRBV2,TRBD1,-,TRBJ2-7,TGTGCCAGCAGTGAGGGACAGATCTCCTACGAGCAGTACTTC,CASSEGQISYEQYF
TRBV7-9,-,-,TRBJ2-2,TGTGCCAGCAGCATTGATGGAGTCGCGAACACCGGGGAGCTGTTTTTT,CASSIDGVANTGELFF
TRBV2,-,few,TRBJ1-1,TGTGCCAGCGGCTCGGGACTCTCGAACACTGAAGCTTTCTTT,CASGSGLSNTEAFF
TRBV5-4,-,-,TRBJ1-1,TGTGCCAGCAGCTTGACTTTCGTCCCGAACACTGAAGCTTTCTTT,CASSLTFVPNTEAFF
TRBV2,TRBD1,-,TRBJ2-2,TGTGCCAGCAAGAAATTCGGACAGGGGAACACCGGGGAGCTGTTTTTT,CASKKFGQGNTGELFF
TRBV4-1,-,-,TRBJ2-7,TGCGCCAGCAGCCAAGGGGCAGGGGTAAAGTATGGGTACTACGAGCAGTACTTC,CASSQGAGVKYGYYEQYF
TRBV9,TRBD2,-,TRBJ2-1,TGTGCCAGCAGCGCCTCTAGCGGGAGGAGTGAGCAGTTCTTC,CASSASSGRSEQFF